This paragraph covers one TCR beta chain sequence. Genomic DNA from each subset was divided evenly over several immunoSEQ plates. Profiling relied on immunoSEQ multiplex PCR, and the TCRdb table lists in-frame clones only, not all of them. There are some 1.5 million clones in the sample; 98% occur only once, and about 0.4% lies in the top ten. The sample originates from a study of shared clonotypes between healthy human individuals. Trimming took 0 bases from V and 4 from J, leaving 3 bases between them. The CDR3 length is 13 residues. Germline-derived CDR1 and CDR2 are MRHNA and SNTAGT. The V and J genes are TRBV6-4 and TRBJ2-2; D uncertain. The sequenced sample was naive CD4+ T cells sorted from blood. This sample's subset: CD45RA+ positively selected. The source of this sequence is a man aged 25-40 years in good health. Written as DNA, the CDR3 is TGTGCCAGCAGTGACTCCATCACCGGGGAGCTGTTTTTT. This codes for CASSDSITGELFF.